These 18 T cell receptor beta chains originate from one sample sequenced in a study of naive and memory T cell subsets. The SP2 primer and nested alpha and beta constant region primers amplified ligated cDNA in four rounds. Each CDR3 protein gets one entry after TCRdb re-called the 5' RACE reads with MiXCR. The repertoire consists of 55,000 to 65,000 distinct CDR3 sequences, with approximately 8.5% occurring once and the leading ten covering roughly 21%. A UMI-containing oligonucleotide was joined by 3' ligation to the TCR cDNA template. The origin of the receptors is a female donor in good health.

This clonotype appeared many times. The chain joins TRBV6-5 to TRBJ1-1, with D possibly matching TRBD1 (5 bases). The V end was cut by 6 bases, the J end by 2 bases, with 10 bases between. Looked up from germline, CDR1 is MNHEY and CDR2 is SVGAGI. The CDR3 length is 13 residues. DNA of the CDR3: TGTGCCAGCAGACTGACAGCAAACACTGAAGCTTTCTTT. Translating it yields CASRLTANTEAFF.

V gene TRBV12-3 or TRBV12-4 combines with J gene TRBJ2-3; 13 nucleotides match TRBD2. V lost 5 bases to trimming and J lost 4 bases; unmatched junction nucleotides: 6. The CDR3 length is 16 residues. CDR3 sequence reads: CASSPKLAGGPDTQYF. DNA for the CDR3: TGTGCCAGCAGTCCAAAACTAGCGGGGGGGCCAGATACGCAGTATTTT.

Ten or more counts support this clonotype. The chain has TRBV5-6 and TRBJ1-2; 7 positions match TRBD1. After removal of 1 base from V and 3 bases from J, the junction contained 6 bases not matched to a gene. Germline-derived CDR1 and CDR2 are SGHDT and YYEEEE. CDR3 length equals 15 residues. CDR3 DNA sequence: TGTGCCAGCAGCTTGAAAGGGGGCAGTCACTATGGCTACACCTTC. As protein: CASSLKGGSHYGYTF.

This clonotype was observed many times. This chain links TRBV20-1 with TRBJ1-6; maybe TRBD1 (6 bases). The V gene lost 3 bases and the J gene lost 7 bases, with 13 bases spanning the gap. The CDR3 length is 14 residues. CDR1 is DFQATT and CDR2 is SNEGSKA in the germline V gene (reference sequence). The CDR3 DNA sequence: TGCAGTGCTAGGTGGGGGCTCGGGAATTCACCCCTCCACTTT. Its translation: CSARWGLGNSPLHF.

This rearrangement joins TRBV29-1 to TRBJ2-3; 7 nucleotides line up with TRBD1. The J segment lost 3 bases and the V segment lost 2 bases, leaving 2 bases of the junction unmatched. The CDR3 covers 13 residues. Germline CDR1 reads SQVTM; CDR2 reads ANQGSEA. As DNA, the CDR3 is TGCAGCGTTGAAATGACAGGGACAGATACGCAGTATTTT. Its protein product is CSVEMTGTDTQYF.

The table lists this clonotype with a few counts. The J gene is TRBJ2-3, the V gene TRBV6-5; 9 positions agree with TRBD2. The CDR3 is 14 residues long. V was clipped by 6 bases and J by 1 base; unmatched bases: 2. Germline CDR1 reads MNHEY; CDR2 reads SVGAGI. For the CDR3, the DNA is TGTGCCAGCAGCCGACTAGCGGGCACAGATACGCAGTATTTT. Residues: CASSRLAGTDTQYF.

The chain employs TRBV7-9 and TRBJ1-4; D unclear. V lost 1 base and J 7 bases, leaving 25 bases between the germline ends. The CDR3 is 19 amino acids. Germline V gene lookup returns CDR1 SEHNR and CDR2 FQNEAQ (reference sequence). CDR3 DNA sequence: TGTGCCAGCAGCTTAGGGGAGACGGACGGCAGGCGGGAAAGTGAAAAACTGTTTTTT. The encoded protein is CASSLGETDGRRESEKLFF.

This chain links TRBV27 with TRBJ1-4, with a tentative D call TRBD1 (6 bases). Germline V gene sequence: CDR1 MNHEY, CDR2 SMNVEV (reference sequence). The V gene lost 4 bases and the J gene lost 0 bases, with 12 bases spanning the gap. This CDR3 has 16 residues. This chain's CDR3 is CASSSTGRSTNEKLFF. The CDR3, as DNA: TGTGCCAGCAGTTCAACAGGGAGATCAACTAATGAAAAACTGTTTTTT.

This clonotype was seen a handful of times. The CDR3 DNA reads as TGTGCCAGCAGCGTAGGCACTAGTGAGTTGCTCACCTACAATGAGCAGTTCTTC. Translation gives CASSVGTSELLTYNEQFF. The chain is built from TRBV9 and TRBJ2-1; weak D call: TRBD2 (5 bases). Germline values: CDR1 SGDLS, CDR2 YYNGEE. The CDR3 is 18 amino acids. Trimming removed 0 bases from V and 2 bases from J, with 18 bases in between. The full variable domain, with the rest looked up from reference TRBV9 and TRBJ2-1, is DSGVTQTPKHLITATGQRVTLRCSPRSGDLSVYWYQQSLDQGLQFLIQYYNGEERAKGNILERFSAQQFPDLHSELNLSSLELGDSALYFCASSVGTSELLTYNEQFFGPGTRLTVL.

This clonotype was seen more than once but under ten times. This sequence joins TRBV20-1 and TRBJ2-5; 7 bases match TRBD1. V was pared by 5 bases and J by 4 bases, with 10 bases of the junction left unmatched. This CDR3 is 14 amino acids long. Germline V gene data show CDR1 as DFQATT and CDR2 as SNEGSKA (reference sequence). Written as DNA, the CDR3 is TGCAGTGCTCGCCGACAGGGATTAGGAGAGACCCAGTACTTC. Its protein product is CSARRQGLGETQYF.

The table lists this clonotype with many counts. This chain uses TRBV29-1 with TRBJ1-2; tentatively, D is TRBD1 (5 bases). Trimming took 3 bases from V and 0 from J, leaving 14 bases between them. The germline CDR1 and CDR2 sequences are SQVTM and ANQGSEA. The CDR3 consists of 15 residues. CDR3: CSVDWGSSSNYGYTF. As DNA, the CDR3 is TGCAGCGTTGACTGGGGCTCATCCTCTAACTATGGCTACACCTTC. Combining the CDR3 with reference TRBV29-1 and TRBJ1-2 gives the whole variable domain SAVISQKPSRDICQRGTSLTIQCQVDSQVTMMFWYRQQPGQSLTLIATANQGSEATYESGFVIDKFPISRPNLTFSTLTVSNMSPEDSSIYLCSVDWGSSSNYGYTFGSGTRLTVV.

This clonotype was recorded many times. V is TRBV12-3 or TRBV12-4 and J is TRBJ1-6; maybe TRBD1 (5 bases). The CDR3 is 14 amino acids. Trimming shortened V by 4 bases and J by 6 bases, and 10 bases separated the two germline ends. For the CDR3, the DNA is TGTGCCAGCAGTTCTACAGGAATTAATTCACCCCTCCACTTT. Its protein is CASSSTGINSPLHF.

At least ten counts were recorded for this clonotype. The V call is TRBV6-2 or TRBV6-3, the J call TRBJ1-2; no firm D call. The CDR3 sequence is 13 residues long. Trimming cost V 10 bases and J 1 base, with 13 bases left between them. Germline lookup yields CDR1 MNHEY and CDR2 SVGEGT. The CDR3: CATRKTVNYGYTF. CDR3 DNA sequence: TGTGCCACCAGAAAGACGGTTAACTATGGCTACACCTTC.

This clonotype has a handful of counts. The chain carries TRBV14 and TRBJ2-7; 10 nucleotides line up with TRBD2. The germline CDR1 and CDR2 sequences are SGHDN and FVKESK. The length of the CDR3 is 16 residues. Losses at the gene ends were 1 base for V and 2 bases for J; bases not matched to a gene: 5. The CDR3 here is CASSQGVAGGTYEQYF. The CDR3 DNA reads TGTGCCAGCAGCCAAGGGGTAGCGGGGGGTACCTACGAGCAGTACTTC.

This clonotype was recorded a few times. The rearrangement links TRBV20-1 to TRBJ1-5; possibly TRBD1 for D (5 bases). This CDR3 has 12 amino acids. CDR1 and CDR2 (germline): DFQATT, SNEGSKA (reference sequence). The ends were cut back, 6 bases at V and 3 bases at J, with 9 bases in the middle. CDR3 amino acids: CSAEGDNQPQHF. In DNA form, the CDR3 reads TGCAGTGCGGAAGGGGACAATCAGCCCCAGCATTTT.

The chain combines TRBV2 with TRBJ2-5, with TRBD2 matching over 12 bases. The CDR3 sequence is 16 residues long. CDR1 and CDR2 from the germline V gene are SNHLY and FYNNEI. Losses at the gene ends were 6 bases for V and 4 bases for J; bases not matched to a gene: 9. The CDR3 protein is CASRGPMTSGRETQYF. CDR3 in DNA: TGTGCCAGCAGGGGGCCCATGACTAGCGGGAGAGAGACCCAGTACTTC.

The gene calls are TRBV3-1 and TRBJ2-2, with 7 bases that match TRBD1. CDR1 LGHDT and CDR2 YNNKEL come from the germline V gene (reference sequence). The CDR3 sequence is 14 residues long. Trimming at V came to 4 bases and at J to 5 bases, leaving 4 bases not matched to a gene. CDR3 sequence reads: CASSPQGVTGELFF. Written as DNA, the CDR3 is TGTGCCAGCAGCCCCCAGGGGGTTACCGGGGAGCTGTTTTTT.

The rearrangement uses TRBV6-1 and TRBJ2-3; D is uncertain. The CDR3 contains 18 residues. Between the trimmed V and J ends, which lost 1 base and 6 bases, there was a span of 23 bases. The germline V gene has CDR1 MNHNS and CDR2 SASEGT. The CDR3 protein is CASSEVGSTVLVRDTQYF. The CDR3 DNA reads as TGTGCCAGCAGTGAAGTCGGGTCCACGGTTTTGGTTAGGGATACGCAGTATTTT.